Presented here are 27 T cell receptor beta chains from one specimen sequenced in a study of blood T cells in healthy people across ages. Together with a sample-barcoded 5' primer, a J-beta primer mix was included in a second PCR lasting roughly 7 to 11 cycles. TCRdb re-analysed the 5' RACE reads in MiXCR, keeping a single row per CDR3 protein. Of 1.5 million to 1.9 million distinct CDR3 sequences in the sample, 42% were seen once. The specimen sequenced was blood. The receptors stem from a woman between 18 and 30 years old in good health.

The CDR3 nucleotides are TGCAGGGCTGCTGGGGCTAGCGGGAGGTATGAGCAGTACTTC. Its translation: CRAAGASGRYEQYF. The gene calls are TRBV20-1 and TRBJ2-5; 11 bases fit TRBD2. CDR1 DFQATT and CDR2 SNEGSKA come from the germline V gene (reference sequence). The CDR3 has 14 residues.

V usage is TRBV7-2 and J usage is TRBJ2-1, with TRBD2 matching 12 bases. V lost 5 bases and J lost 6; bases outside the gene matches: 14. Germline-derived CDR1 and CDR2 are SGHTA and FQGNSA. The CDR3 is 18 amino acids. The CDR3 protein is CASSTVGTLAGGSNEQFF. Here the CDR3 DNA reads TGTGCCAGCAGCACAGTGGGTACCCTAGCGGGAGGGAGCAATGAGCAGTTCTTC.

In the case of this clonotype: Germline and junction disagree at one end, which may indicate a read error. The rearrangement uses TRBV24-1 and TRBJ1-5; D not certain. CDR1 is KGHDR, CDR2 SFDVKD, per germline. The length of the CDR3 is 14 residues. For the CDR3, the DNA is TGTACCACCAGTGATTTGGCGGTTACACAGCCCCAGCATTTT. Amino acids: CTTSDLAVTQPQHF.

The gene calls are TRBV10-3 and TRBJ2-3; TRBD1 might be the D (6 bases). The germline V and J ends were trimmed by 3 bases and 2 bases, with 12 bases remaining between them. Germline-derived CDR1 and CDR2 are ENHRY and SYGVKD. There are 15 residues in the CDR3. The CDR3 region has the DNA TGTGCCATCAGTGAACCGCAGGGGACCACAGATACGCAGTATTTT. Amino acid sequence: CAISEPQGTTDTQYF.

The V call is TRBV7-2, the J call TRBJ2-3, with D perhaps matching TRBD2 (5 bases). The CDR3 totals 16 residues. Trimming stripped 5 bases from V and 10 bases from J, with 25 bases between. Germline CDR1 SGHTA, CDR2 FQGNSA. Written as DNA, the CDR3 is TGTGCCAGCAGCCCCGAATCGCATCGCCCGAGGGTCCCGCAGTATTTT. This encodes CASSPESHRPRVPQYF. Full variable domain (rest looked up from reference TRBV7-2 and TRBJ2-3): GAGVSQSPSNKVTEKGKDVELRCDPISGHTALYWYRQSLGQGLEFLIYFQGNSAPDKSGLPSDRFSAERTGGSVSTLTIQRTQQEDSAVYLCASSPESHRPRVPQYFGPGTRLTVL.

This clonotype was recorded a few times. This sequence joins TRBV30 and TRBJ1-5; the match to TRBD1 covers 11 bases. CDR1 and CDR2 (germline): GTSNPN, SVGIG (reference sequence). V lost 4 bases to trimming and J lost 6 bases; unmatched junction nucleotides: 5. This CDR3 comprises 14 residues. CDR3 sequence: CAWNLGQGAQPQHF. Written as DNA, the CDR3 is TGTGCCTGGAACTTAGGACAGGGGGCTCAGCCCCAGCATTTT.

The chain joins TRBV28 to TRBJ1-1; possibly TRBD1 for D (5 bases). The germline gives CDR1 MDHEN, CDR2 SYDVKM. This CDR3 spans 13 amino acids. V was clipped by 6 bases and J by 5 bases, with 13 bases between them. The CDR3 DNA reads TGTGCCAGCAGCCCATGGGGGGTTACTGAAGCTTTCTTT. It translates to CASSPWGVTEAFF.

The chain combines TRBV20-1 with TRBJ1-2; D unclear. CDR1 is DFQATT and CDR2 is SNEGSKA in the germline V gene (reference sequence). V gave up 0 bases and J gave up 1 base, with 3 bases separating them. CDR3 size: 12 residues. Here the CDR3 DNA reads TGCAGTGCTAGAGAAGATAACTATGGCTACACCTTC. Translation gives CSAREDNYGYTF.

This sequence joins TRBV25-1 and TRBJ2-7, with D perhaps matching TRBD1 (6 bases). V was shortened by 7 bases and J by 1 base, with 11 bases between the two germline ends. The germline V gene has CDR1 MGHDK and CDR2 SYGVNS. This CDR3 is 13 amino acids long. The CDR3 nucleotides are TGTGCCAGCATGCCAGGGGTGTCCTACGAGCAGTACTTC. Its translation is CASMPGVSYEQYF.

This chain uses TRBV4-3 with TRBJ1-5; D is unresolved. This CDR3 is 15 amino acids long. Germline V gene sequence: CDR1 LGHNA, CDR2 YSLEER. Trimming stripped 0 bases from V and 4 bases from J, with 10 bases between. The CDR3 loop is CASSQDVGLNQPQHF. Written as DNA, the CDR3 is TGCGCCAGCAGCCAAGATGTAGGGTTAAATCAGCCCCAGCATTTT.

This chain connects TRBV12-3 or TRBV12-4 to TRBJ1-2; D is unclear. There are 13 residues in the CDR3. V lost 3 bases, J lost 6 bases, and 11 bases lay in between. CDR3 amino acids: CASSFRNPNGYTF. The CDR3, as DNA: TGTGCCAGCAGTTTTCGGAACCCGAATGGCTACACCTTC.

The rearrangement joins TRBV7-9 to TRBJ1-1; TRBD1 is a possible D gene (6 bases). CDR1 SEHNR and CDR2 FQNEAQ come from the germline V gene (reference sequence). V lost 4 bases and J lost 9, with 27 bases in between. This CDR3 is built from 17 residues. The CDR3 bases are TGTGCCAGCAGCTCAAGCAGGTGGGGGGCACCCCCAACGAAAGCTTTCTTT. Residues: CASSSSRWGAPPTKAFF.

V and J are TRBV7-9 and TRBJ2-5; D unclear. Trimming removed 0 bases at V and 11 bases at J, with 7 bases between. CDR3 length: 11 residues. Germline V CDR1 and CDR2: SEHNR, FQNEAQ (reference sequence). CDR3 bases: TGTGCCAGCAGCTTAGCGCAGCAGCAGTACTTC. Its translation: CASSLAQQQYF.

The J gene is TRBJ2-3, the V gene TRBV5-5, with D tentatively TRBD1 (5 bases). Trimming took 2 bases from V and 2 from J, leaving 12 bases between them. CDR1 is SGHKS, CDR2 YYEKEE, per germline (reference sequence). CDR3 length: 15 amino acids. The CDR3 region has the DNA TGTGCCAGCAGCTTCTCGCCGGACACCACAGATACGCAGTATTTT. Translating gives CASSFSPDTTDTQYF.

This clonotype was observed a single time. V usage is TRBV20-1 and J usage is TRBJ1-2, with D hard to call. V was pared by 1 base and J by 5 bases, with 14 bases between. CDR1 is DFQATT, CDR2 SNEGSKA, per germline (reference sequence). CDR3 length: 14 residues. The CDR3 DNA follows: TGCAGTGCTAGAGGTCGACGCGGTTTATATGGCTACACCTTC. Its translation: CSARGRRGLYGYTF.

The CDR3 reads CASSPLPGQKETQYF. In DNA form, the CDR3 reads TGTGCCAGCTCACCGCTACCGGGACAGAAAGAGACCCAGTACTTC. The chain has TRBV18 and TRBJ2-5, with TRBD1 matching over 7 bases. CDR1 KGHSH and CDR2 LQKENI come from the germline V gene. V shed 3 bases and J 3 bases; nucleotides not matched to a gene: 7. CDR3 length: 15 amino acids.

This chain links TRBV24-1 with TRBJ2-7, with D unresolved. Trimming took off 2 bases at V and 1 base at J, with 8 bases between the two ends. CDR1 and CDR2 (germline): KGHDR, SFDVKD. This CDR3 has 14 amino acids. CDR3 nucleotide sequence: TGTGCCACCAGTGATTCAAGGGAATCCTACGAGCAGTACTTC. This codes for CATSDSRESYEQYF.

The J gene is TRBJ1-4, the V gene TRBV20-1; no firm D call. The CDR3 runs to 13 residues. Germline CDR1 and CDR2: DFQATT and SNEGSKA (reference sequence). The ends were cut back, 6 bases at V and 0 bases at J, with 8 bases in the middle. The CDR3 loop is CSAGRSTNEKLFF. CDR3 DNA sequence: TGCAGTGCCGGGCGTTCAACTAATGAAAAACTGTTTTTT.

The rearrangement joins TRBV9 to TRBJ2-2, with TRBD1 matching over 8 bases. V lost 1 base, J lost 5 bases, and 7 bases stayed unmatched. The CDR3 runs 16 residues. The germline V gene encodes CDR1 SGDLS and CDR2 YYNGEE. DNA of the CDR3: TGTGCCAGCAGCGTACTCGACAGGGGTTGGACCGGGGAGCTGTTTTTT. Its translation is CASSVLDRGWTGELFF.

The rearrangement joins TRBV5-1 to TRBJ2-1; the match to TRBD2 covers 12 bases. V trimming: 2 bases; J trimming: 2 bases; junction bases outside the gene matches: 2. The CDR3 contains 16 residues. Germline values: CDR1 SGHRS, CDR2 YFSETQ. Here the CDR3 reads CASSFGLAGPYNEQFF. The CDR3 nucleotides read TGCGCCAGCAGCTTCGGACTAGCGGGACCCTACAATGAGCAGTTCTTC.

The chain couples TRBV6-1 to TRBJ2-7; D is perhaps TRBD2 (6 bases). Between the trimmed V and J ends, which lost 2 bases and 5 bases, there was a span of 13 bases. This CDR3 spans 14 amino acids. Germline V gene lookup returns CDR1 MNHNS and CDR2 SASEGT. The CDR3 reads CASSERGLLHEQYF. In DNA, the CDR3 is TGTGCCAGCAGTGAAAGGGGACTCCTGCACGAGCAGTACTTC.

The V and J genes are TRBV7-2 and TRBJ2-1, with D possibly TRBD1 on 6 matching bases. Trimming stripped 5 bases from V and 2 bases from J, with 10 bases between. The CDR3 extends over 14 amino acids. Germline CDR1 is SGHTA and CDR2 is FQGNSA. The CDR3 protein is CASSRDITYNEQFF. Written as DNA, the CDR3 is TGTGCCAGCAGCCGGGACATCACCTACAATGAGCAGTTCTTC.

Notes on this clonotype: Sequence at one end of the junction differs from germline and may be a read error. The chain has TRBV29-1 and TRBJ2-1, with D possibly matching TRBD2 (5 bases). Per the germline V gene, CDR1 is SQVTM and CDR2 is ANQGSEA. CDR3 length: 15 amino acids. CDR3 amino acids: CSVEAGGRYYNGQFF. The CDR3 region has the DNA TGCAGCGTTGAGGCGGGCGGCAGGTACTACAATGGGCAGTTCTTC.

The chain is built from TRBV20-1 and TRBJ2-1; no clear D. Germline V gene sequence: CDR1 DFQATT, CDR2 SNEGSKA (reference sequence). This CDR3 has 11 residues. Trimming took off 6 bases at V and 9 bases at J, with 12 bases between the two ends. Here the CDR3 DNA reads TGCAGTGCGCAGTTCTTAAGTGAGCAGTTCTTC. Translating gives CSAQFLSEQFF.

In its sample, this clonotype was seen a few times. This rearrangement joins TRBV5-1 to TRBJ2-5, with TRBD1 matching 7 bases. Looked up from germline, CDR1 is SGHRS and CDR2 is YFSETQ. Trimming at V came to 1 base and at J to 1 base, leaving 1 base not matched to a gene. The CDR3 runs 14 residues. The CDR3 nucleotides read TGCGCCAGCAGCTTGCAGGGGGTCCAAGAGACCCAGTACTTC. As protein: CASSLQGVQETQYF.

The chain links TRBV30 to TRBJ1-2; D is unclear. The V gene's germline CDR1 is GTSNPN and CDR2 SVGIG (reference sequence). This CDR3 has 13 amino acids. The V gene lost 0 bases and the J gene lost 6 bases, with 11 bases spanning the gap. The CDR3 protein is CAWSVSMYDGYTF. In DNA form, the CDR3 reads TGTGCCTGGAGTGTATCTATGTATGATGGCTACACCTTC.

This clonotype has only a few counts. The J gene is TRBJ1-2, the V gene TRBV7-2; maybe TRBD1 (6 bases). The V and J ends lost 3 bases and 3 bases respectively, with 14 bases between them. Germline CDR1 is SGHTA and CDR2 is FQGNSA. This CDR3 region has 15 residues. CDR3 coding DNA: TGTGCCAGCAGCTTGGGGAACAGGGTTGACTATGGCTACACCTTC. Residues: CASSLGNRVDYGYTF.